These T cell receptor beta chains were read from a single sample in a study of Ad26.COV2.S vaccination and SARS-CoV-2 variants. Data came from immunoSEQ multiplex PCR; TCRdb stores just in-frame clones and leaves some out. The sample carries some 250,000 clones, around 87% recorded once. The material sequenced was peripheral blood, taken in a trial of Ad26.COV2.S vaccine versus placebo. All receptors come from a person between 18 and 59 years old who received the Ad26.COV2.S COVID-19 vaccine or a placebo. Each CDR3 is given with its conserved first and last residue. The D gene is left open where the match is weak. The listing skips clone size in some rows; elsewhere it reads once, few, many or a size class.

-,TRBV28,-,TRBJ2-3,CASSLTTDSTDTQYF,TGTGCCAGCAGTTTAACGACGGACAGCACAGATACGCAGTATTTT
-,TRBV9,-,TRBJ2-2,CASSVQGHGELFF,TGTGCCAGCAGCGTGCAGGGGCACGGGGAGCTGTTTTTT
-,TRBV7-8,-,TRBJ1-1,CASSTVNTEAFF,TGTGCCAGCAGCACAGTGAACACTGAAGCTTTCTTT
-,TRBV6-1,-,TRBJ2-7,CASSPAREQYF,TGTGCCAGCAGTCCCGCCAGGGAGCAGTACTTC
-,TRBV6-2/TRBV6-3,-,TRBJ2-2,CASSYSLEAFRGELFF,TGTGCCAGCAGTTACTCGTTGGAGGCATTCCGCGGGGAGCTGTTTTTT
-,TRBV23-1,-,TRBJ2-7,CASSPEPGDSYEQYF,TGCGCCAGCAGTCCGGAGCCGGGGGATTCCTACGAGCAGTACTTC
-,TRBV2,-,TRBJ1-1,CASRAGTWDGFF,TGTGCCAGCAGAGCCGGGACATGGGACGGATTCTTT
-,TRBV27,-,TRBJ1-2,CASSTGIKGDGYTF,TGTGCCAGCAGCACCGGGATCAAAGGGGATGGCTACACCTTC
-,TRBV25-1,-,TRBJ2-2,CASSLSRGGSGELFF,TGTGCCAGTTCCCTTTCGAGGGGGGGATCCGGGGAGCTGTTTTTT
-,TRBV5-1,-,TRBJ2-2,CASSPLGTGDTGELFF,TGCGCCAGCAGCCCACTCGGGACGGGAGATACCGGGGAGCTGTTTTTT
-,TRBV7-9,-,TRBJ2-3,CASSPGDRQEDTQYF,TGTGCCAGCAGCCCCGGAGACAGGCAAGAAGATACGCAGTATTTT
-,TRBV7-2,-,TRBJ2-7,CASSLDLFSGEQYF,TGTGCCAGCAGCTTAGATCTCTTCTCCGGCGAGCAGTACTTC
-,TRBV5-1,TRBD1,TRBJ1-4,CASSSRQGTNEKLFF,TGCGCCAGCAGCTCCCGACAGGGAACTAATGAAAAACTGTTTTTT
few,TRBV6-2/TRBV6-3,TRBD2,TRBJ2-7,CASSYSSGTGYEQYF,TGTGCCAGCAGTTACTCAAGCGGGACCGGGTACGAGCAGTACTTC
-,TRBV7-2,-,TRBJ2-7,CAGGDEQYF,TGTGCCGGCGGGGACGAGCAGTACTTC
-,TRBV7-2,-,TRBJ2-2,CASSQTPLNTGELFF,TGTGCCAGCAGTCAGACACCGTTGAACACCGGGGAGCTGTTTTTT
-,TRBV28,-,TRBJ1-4,CASSLASGHEKLFF,TGTGCCAGCAGTTTAGCGTCGGGGCATGAAAAACTGTTTTTT
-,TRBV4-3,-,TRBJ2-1,CASSPAHPYNEQFF,TGCGCCAGCTCCCCAGCACATCCCTACAATGAGCAGTTCTTC
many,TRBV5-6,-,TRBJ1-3,CASSLVGSSGNTIYF,TGTGCCAGCAGCTTGGTAGGTTCCTCTGGAAACACCATATATTTT
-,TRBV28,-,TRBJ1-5,CASTDRNQPQHF,TGTGCCAGCACCGATCGGAATCAGCCCCAGCATTTT
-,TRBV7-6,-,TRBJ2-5,CASSLPSGQGIRETQYF,TGTGCCAGCAGCCTACCTTCGGGTCAGGGGATCCGGGAGACCCAGTACTTC
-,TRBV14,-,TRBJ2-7,CASSQDSKAGGEQYF,TGTGCCAGCAGCCAAGATTCCAAGGCTGGCGGCGAGCAGTACTTC
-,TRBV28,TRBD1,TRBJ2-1,CASSFGWTGVESISSYNEQFF,TGTGCCAGCAGTTTTGGCTGGACAGGGGTGGAATCTATAAGCTCCTACAATGAGCAGTTCTTC
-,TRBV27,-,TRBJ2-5,CASSSGGRGLETQYF,TGTGCCAGCAGTAGCGGAGGGAGGGGGCTGGAGACCCAGTACTTC
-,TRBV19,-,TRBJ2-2,CASAWGRRNTGELFF,TGTGCCAGTGCTTGGGGGAGAAGGAACACCGGGGAGCTGTTTTTT
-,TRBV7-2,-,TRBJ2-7,CASILSSAFSYEQYF,TGTGCCAGCATCCTTTCTAGCGCCTTCTCCTACGAGCAGTACTTC
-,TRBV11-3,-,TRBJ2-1,CASSSTGNEQFF,TGTGCCAGCAGCTCAACAGGGAACGAGCAGTTCTTC
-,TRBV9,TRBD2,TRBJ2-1,CASTRTSGSVDNEQFF,TGTGCCAGCACCCGGACTAGCGGGAGCGTCGACAATGAGCAGTTCTTC